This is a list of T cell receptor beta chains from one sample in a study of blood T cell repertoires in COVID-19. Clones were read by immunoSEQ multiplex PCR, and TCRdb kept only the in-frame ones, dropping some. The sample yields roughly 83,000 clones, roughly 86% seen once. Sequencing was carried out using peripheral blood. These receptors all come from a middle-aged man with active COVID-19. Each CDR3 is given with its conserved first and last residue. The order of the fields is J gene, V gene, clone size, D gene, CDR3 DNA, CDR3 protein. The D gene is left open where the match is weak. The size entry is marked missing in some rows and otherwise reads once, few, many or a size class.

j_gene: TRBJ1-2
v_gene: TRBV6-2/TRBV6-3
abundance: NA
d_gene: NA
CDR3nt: TGTGCCAGCAGCCGACAGCAACTTTATGGCTACACCTTC
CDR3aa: CASSRQQLYGYTF

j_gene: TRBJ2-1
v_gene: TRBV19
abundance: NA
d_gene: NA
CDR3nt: TGTGCCAGTAGTATCGAGCTGGGGCTGGGGCAGTTCTTC
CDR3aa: CASSIELGLGQFF

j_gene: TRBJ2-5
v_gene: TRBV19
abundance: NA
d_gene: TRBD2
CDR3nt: TGTGCCAGTAGTGGAGCGGGAGGGCCTAAGACCCAGTACTTC
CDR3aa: CASSGAGGPKTQYF

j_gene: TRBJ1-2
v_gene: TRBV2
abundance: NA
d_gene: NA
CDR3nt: TGTGCCAGCAGTTATCCCCGGAGCGCCGGTGGCTACACCTTC
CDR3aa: CASSYPRSAGGYTF

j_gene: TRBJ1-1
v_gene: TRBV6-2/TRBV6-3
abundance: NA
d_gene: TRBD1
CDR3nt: TGTGCCAGCAGGCCTTCCGGACAGGGGAGAACTGAAGCTTTCTTT
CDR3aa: CASRPSGQGRTEAFF

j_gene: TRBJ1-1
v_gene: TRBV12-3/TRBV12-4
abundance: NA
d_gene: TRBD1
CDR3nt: TGTGCCAGCAGTTTCCGGACAGGGACTGAAGCTTTCTTT
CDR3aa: CASSFRTGTEAFF

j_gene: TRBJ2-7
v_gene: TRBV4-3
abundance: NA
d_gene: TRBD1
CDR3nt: TGCGCCAGCAGCCCTGGACAGGGCTCCTACGAGCAGTACTTC
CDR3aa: CASSPGQGSYEQYF

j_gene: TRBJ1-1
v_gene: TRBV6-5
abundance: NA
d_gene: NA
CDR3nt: TGTGCCAGCAGTTACTCGCGGATCACGGACACTGAAGCTTTCTTT
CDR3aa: CASSYSRITDTEAFF

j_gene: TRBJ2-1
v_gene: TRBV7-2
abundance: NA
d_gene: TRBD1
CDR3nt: TGTGCCAGCAGCGTAACAGGGGGGAATGAGCAGTTCTTC
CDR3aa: CASSVTGGNEQFF

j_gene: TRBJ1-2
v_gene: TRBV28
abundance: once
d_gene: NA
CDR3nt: TGTGCCAGCAGTTTATGGGGGCTTGGCTACACCTTC
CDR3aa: CASSLWGLGYTF

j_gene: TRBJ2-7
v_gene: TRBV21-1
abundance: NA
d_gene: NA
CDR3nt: TGTGCCAGCAGTGCAGTGGACAGGGGGCGGCACGAGCAGTACTTC
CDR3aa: CASSAVDRGRHEQYF

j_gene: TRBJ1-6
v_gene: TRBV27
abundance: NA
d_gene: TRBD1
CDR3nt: TGTGCCAGCAGTTCGCGGGGACAGTATAATTCACCCCTCCACTTT
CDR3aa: CASSSRGQYNSPLHF

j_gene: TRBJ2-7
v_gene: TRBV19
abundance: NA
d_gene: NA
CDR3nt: TGTGCCAGTAGTCCCCGAACTAGCCCCCACGAGCAGTACTTC
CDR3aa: CASSPRTSPHEQYF

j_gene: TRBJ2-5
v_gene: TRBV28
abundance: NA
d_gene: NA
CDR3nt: TGTGCCAGCCGGGGGTACCAAGAGACCCAGTACTTC
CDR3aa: CASRGYQETQYF

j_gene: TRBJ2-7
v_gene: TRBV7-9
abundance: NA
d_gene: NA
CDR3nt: TGTGCCAGCAGCTTAGTTAGGGGCAGCTCCTACGAGCAGTACTTC
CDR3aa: CASSLVRGSSYEQYF

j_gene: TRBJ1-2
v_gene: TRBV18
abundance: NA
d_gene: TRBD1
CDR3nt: TGTGCCAGCTCACCAGAGACGACAGGGAGCGCCAAAGGCTACACCTTC
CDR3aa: CASSPETTGSAKGYTF

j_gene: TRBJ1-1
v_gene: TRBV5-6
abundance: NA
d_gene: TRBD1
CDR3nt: TGTGCCAGCAGCTTCCCTACAGGGGGGTGGAACACTGAAGCTTTCTTT
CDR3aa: CASSFPTGGWNTEAFF

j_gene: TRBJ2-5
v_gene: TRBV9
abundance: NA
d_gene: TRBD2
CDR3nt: TGTGCCAGCAGCCCCCGACTAGCGGGAGGGGAGACCCAGTACTTC
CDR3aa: CASSPRLAGGETQYF

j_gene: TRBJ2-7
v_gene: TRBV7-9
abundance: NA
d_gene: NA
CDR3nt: TGTGCCAGCAGCTTCGAGGTGACCTCCTACGAGCAGTACTTC
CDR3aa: CASSFEVTSYEQYF

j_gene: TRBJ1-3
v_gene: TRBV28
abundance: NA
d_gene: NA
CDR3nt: TGTGCCAGCAGAACAGGACGAAACACCATATATTTT
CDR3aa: CASRTGRNTIYF

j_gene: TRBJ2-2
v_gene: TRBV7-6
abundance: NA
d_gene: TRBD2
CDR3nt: TGTGCCAGCAGCCCGAATCCCGGACTAGCGGTTACCGGGGAGCTGTTTTTT
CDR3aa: CASSPNPGLAVTGELFF

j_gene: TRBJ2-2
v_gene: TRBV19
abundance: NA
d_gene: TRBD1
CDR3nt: TGTGCCAGTAGTATTGAATCCCCTTGGACAGGGGTCGACGGGGAGCTGTTTTTT
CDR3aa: CASSIESPWTGVDGELFF

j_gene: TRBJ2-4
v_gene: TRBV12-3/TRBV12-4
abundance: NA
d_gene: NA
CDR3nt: TGTGCCAGCAGTTTCGAGGGAAGAAACATTCAGTACTTC
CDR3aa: CASSFEGRNIQYF

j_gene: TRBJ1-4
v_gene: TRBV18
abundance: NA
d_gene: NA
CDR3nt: TGTGCCAGCTCACCGGGGAGTAATGAAAAACTGTTTTTT
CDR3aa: CASSPGSNEKLFF

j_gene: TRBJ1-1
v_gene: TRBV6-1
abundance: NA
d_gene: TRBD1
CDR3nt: TGTGCCAGCAGTGAAGGGTTGGAGACAGGGGGCCCTAAGTACACTGAAGCTTTCTTT
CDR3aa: CASSEGLETGGPKYTEAFF

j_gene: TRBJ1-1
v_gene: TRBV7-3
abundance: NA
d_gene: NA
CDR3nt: TGTGCCAGCAGCTGGGGAGGCAGGTCCGAAGCTTTCTTT
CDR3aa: CASSWGGRSEAFF

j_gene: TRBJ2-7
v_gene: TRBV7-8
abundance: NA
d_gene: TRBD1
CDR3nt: TGTGCCAGCAGCAACGACAGGGCCGCCTACGAGCAGTACTTC
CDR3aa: CASSNDRAAYEQYF

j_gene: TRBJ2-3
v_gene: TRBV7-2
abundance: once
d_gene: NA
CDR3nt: TGTGCCAGCAGCCCCTTGCGAGATACGCAGTATTTT
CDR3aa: CASSPLRDTQYF

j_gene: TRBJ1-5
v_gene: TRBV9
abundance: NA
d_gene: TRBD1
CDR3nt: TGTGCCAGCAGTAAAGGGGGCAGCGGGTCCCAGCATTTT
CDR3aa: CASSKGGSGSQHF

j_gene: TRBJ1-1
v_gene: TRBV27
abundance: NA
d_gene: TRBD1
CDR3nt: TGTGCCAGCAGTCGGACAGGGGCCCTTGGAACGACTGAAGCTTTCTTT
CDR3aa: CASSRTGALGTTEAFF

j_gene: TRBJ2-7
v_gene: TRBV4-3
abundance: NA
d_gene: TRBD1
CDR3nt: TGCGCCAGCAGCCAAGATGGGACAGGGGGCACGGTCGAGCAGTACTTC
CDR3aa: CASSQDGTGGTVEQYF

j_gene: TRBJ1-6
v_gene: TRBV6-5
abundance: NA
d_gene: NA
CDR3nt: TGTGCCAGCAGTTACTCGTTCAGGGATTCACCCCTCCACTTT
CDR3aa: CASSYSFRDSPLHF

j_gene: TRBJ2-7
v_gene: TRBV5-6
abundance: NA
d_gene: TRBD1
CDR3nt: TGTGCCAGCAGCCGGGGACAGTCCTTCTACGAGCAGTACTTC
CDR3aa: CASSRGQSFYEQYF

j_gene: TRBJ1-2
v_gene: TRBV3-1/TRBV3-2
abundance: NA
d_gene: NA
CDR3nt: TGTGCCAGCAGCCAAAGAGGGTCGGACAGAGAAGGGTCTGGCTACACCTTC
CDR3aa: CASSQRGSDREGSGYTF

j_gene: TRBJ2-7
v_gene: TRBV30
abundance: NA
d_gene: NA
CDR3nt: TGTGCCTGGAGCGCGGCCGCAAGCTCCTACGAGCAGTACTTC
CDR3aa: CAWSAAASSYEQYF

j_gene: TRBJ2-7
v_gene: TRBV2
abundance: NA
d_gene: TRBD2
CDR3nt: TGTGCCAGCAGTGGTCATGGGGCTAGCGGCCTCTACGAGCAGTACTTC
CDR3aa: CASSGHGASGLYEQYF

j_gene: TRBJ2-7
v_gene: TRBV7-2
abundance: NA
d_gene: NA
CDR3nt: TGTGCCAGCAGCCCCACCGGGACTCCTACCTACGAGCAGTACTTC
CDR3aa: CASSPTGTPTYEQYF

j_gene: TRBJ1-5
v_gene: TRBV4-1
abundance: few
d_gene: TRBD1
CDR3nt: TGCGCCAGCAGCCAAGACCCGACAGGGCGTCAGCCCCAGCATTTT
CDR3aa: CASSQDPTGRQPQHF

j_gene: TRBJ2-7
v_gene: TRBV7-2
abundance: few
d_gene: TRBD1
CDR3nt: TGTGCCAGCAGCCGGGACAGGGTGGGCTCCTACGAGCAGTACTTC
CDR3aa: CASSRDRVGSYEQYF

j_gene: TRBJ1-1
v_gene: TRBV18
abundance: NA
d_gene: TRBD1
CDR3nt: TGTGCCAGCTCACTCCATACAGGGGCCCGGGCGAACACTGAAGCTTTCTTT
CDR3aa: CASSLHTGARANTEAFF

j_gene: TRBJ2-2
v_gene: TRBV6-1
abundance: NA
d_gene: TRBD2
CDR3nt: TGTGCCAGCAGTGAACTAGCGGGGGGGAACACCGGGGAGCTGTTTTTT
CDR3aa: CASSELAGGNTGELFF

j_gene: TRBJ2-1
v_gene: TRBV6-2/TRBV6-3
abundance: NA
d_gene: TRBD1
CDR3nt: TGTGCCAGCAGTTTGACAGGGGCCTACAATGAGCAGTTCTTC
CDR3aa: CASSLTGAYNEQFF